A single sample gave rise to the 14 T cell receptor beta chains below, sequenced in a study of memory CD4+ T cells and cytomegalovirus serostatus. The assay was immunoSEQ multiplex PCR, and TCRdb's table has in-frame clones only and misses some. In the table there are 28,000 or so clones, about 80% of which are singletons. Single viable CD3+CD4+CD8-CD45RO+ cells were sorted as the memory CD4+ T cells. The sample was memory CD4+ T cells from blood. The receptor source for this set is an adult in good health and CMV-seronegative.

The rearrangement links TRBV19 to TRBJ2-5; TRBD1 or TRBD2 may be the D gene (6 bases each). Between the trimmed V and J ends, which lost 10 bases and 5 bases, there was a span of 23 bases. Germline V gene data show CDR1 as LNHDA and CDR2 as SQIVND (reference sequence). The CDR3 contains 15 residues. Here the CDR3 reads CATLHRRGRGETQYF. The CDR3, as DNA: TGTGCCACCTTACATCGCCGGGGGCGCGGGGAGACCCAGTACTTC.

On this clone itself: Compared with germline, one end of the junction differs, possibly owing to a read error. V usage is TRBV27 and J usage is TRBJ1-2, with 8 nucleotides matching TRBD1. The CDR3 sequence is 16 residues long. Germline CDR1 reads MNHEY; CDR2 reads SMNVEV (reference sequence). CDR3 DNA sequence: TGTGCCGGCAGTTTATACCGGGACAGGCCAAGCTATGGCTACACCTTC. Translating gives CAGSLYRDRPSYGYTF.

This clone is deemed medium-sized (0.01 to 0.1%). The chain joins TRBV7-8 to TRBJ1-2; D possibly corresponds to TRBD1 (5 bases). Trimming removed 5 bases at V and 7 bases at J, with 8 bases between. The CDR3 has 11 residues. Germline V gene sequence: CDR1 SGHVS, CDR2 FQNEAQ. The CDR3 protein is CASSATVGYTF. CDR3 bases: TGTGCCAGCAGCGCGACAGTTGGCTACACCTTC.

This rearrangement joins TRBV11-2 to TRBJ2-2; 8 positions agree with TRBD2. The CDR3 is 18 residues long. J gave up 5 bases and V 5 bases, and 16 bases lay outside the gene matches. Germline V gene sequence: CDR1 SGHAT, CDR2 FQNNGV. The CDR3 reads CASSTTGGAGEGTGELFF. The CDR3 nucleotides are TGTGCCAGCAGCACGACCGGGGGAGCGGGAGAAGGAACCGGGGAGCTGTTTTTT.

The V and J genes are TRBV13 and TRBJ1-1; 7 positions agree with TRBD1. Germline CDR1 reads PRHDT; CDR2 reads FYEKMQ (reference sequence). Trimming cost V 5 bases and J 3 bases; bases outside gene matches: 6. The CDR3 has 14 residues. CDR3 DNA: TGTGCCAGCAGCATTCGGACAGGTTACACTGAAGCTTTCTTT. It translates to CASSIRTGYTEAFF.

This clone came up once. This rearrangement joins TRBV11-2 to TRBJ2-7; tentatively, D is TRBD2 (6 bases). With 5 bases removed from V and 2 bases from J, the gap between germline ends came to 16 bases. The length of the CDR3 is 15 residues. CDR1 is SGHAT and CDR2 is FQNNGV in the germline V gene. The CDR3 is CASSHSGFGPYEQYF. The CDR3 DNA follows: TGTGCCAGCAGCCATAGCGGCTTCGGACCCTACGAGCAGTACTTC.

This clone was picked up a small number of times. J is TRBJ1-4 and V is TRBV30; 10 nucleotides agree with TRBD1. V lost 4 bases and J lost 3; bases outside the gene matches: 5. Germline assignment: CDR1 GTSNPN and CDR2 SVGIG (reference sequence). This CDR3 region has 15 residues. CDR3 region: CAWTRDRGANEKLFF. In DNA, the CDR3 is TGTGCCTGGACCAGGGACAGGGGAGCTAATGAAAAACTGTTTTTT.

The V and J genes are TRBV7-9 and TRBJ1-4, with D tentatively TRBD1 (6 bases). The V end was cut by 1 base, the J end by 7 bases, with 13 bases between. The CDR3 has 15 amino acids. Germline assignment: CDR1 SEHNR and CDR2 FQNEAQ (reference sequence). CDR3 nucleotides: TGTGCCAGCAGCTTAGGACAGGCAACGAGTGAAAAACTGTTTTTT. It is translated as CASSLGQATSEKLFF.

This rearrangement joins TRBV6-5 to TRBJ1-1; possibly TRBD1 for D (5 bases). Trimming removed 2 bases at V and 0 bases at J, with 13 bases between. CDR3 length: 16 amino acids. Germline loops: CDR1 MNHEY, CDR2 SVGAGI. CDR3 nucleotides: TGTGCCAGCAGTTACCAGGGCAGCCCAGTGAACACTGAAGCTTTCTTT. Translation: CASSYQGSPVNTEAFF.

The chain employs TRBV27 and TRBJ1-5; 8 bases map to TRBD1. V lost 5 bases and J lost 7; bases outside the gene matches: 10. From germline, CDR1 is MNHEY and CDR2 SMNVEV (reference sequence). There are 15 residues in the CDR3. CDR3: CASSTTQGAWQPQHF. Written as DNA, the CDR3 is TGTGCCAGCAGTACTACGCAGGGGGCCTGGCAGCCCCAGCATTTT.

V is TRBV5-1 and J is TRBJ1-5; 7 bases are shared with TRBD1. This CDR3 is 15 amino acids long. Unmatched junction bases numbered 4, after V lost 0 bases and J lost 4 bases. Per germline, CDR1 SGHRS and CDR2 YFSETQ. The CDR3 reads CASSLVGGQNQPQHF. The CDR3 DNA reads TGCGCCAGCAGCTTGGTAGGGGGACAGAATCAGCCCCAGCATTTT.

The chain is built from TRBV5-1 and TRBJ2-7; maybe TRBD1 (5 bases). CDR1 is SGHRS and CDR2 is YFSETQ in the germline V gene. CDR3 size: 13 residues. With 1 base removed from V and 3 bases from J, the gap between germline ends came to 8 bases. The CDR3 DNA sequence: TGCGCCAGCAGCTTGCAGGGATTCTACGAGCAGTACTTC. Protein: CASSLQGFYEQYF. Using reference TRBV5-1 and TRBJ2-7 for the parts outside the CDR3, the full variable domain is KAGVTQTPRYLIKTRGQQVTLSCSPISGHRSVSWYQQTPGQGLQFLFEYFSETQRNKGNFPGRFSGRQFSNSRSEMNVSTLELGDSALYLCASSLQGFYEQYFGPGTRLTVT.

V usage is TRBV6-6 and J usage is TRBJ1-5, with D uncertain. The CDR3 runs to 14 residues. The germline gives CDR1 MNHNY, CDR2 SVGAGI (reference sequence). Trimming took 2 bases from V and 3 from J, leaving 8 bases between them. In DNA, the CDR3 is TGTGCCAGCAGTTACGAAGGGTCCAATCAGCCCCAGCATTTT. The encoded protein is CASSYEGSNQPQHF.

This rearrangement joins TRBV11-3 to TRBJ2-2; D might be TRBD1 (6 bases). Trimming removed 2 bases from V and 0 bases from J, with 10 bases in between. The CDR3 spans 16 residues. Looked up from germline, CDR1 is SGHNT and CDR2 is YENEEA. The CDR3 loop reads CASSLLGAPNTGELFF. Written as DNA, the CDR3 is TGTGCCAGCAGCTTACTGGGGGCCCCGAACACCGGGGAGCTGTTTTTT.